The 19 T cell receptor beta chains below come from one sample, sequenced in a study of blood T cell repertoires in COVID-19. Clones were read by immunoSEQ multiplex PCR, and TCRdb kept only the in-frame ones, dropping some. The sample contains some 120,000 clones, roughly nine tenths of which appear only once. Sequences were obtained from peripheral blood. Source of these receptors: a human donor with active COVID-19. The donor label of this sample is uncertain.

V gene TRBV3-1 (or the pseudogene TRBV3-2) combines with J gene TRBJ2-3; D gene unclear. Germline V gene lookup returns CDR1 LGHDT and CDR2 YNNKEL (reference sequence). This CDR3 has 15 residues. V was clipped by 0 bases and J by 2 bases, with 9 bases between them. The CDR3 sequence is CASSQDFAVTDTQYF. The DNA of the CDR3 is TGTGCCAGCAGCCAAGACTTCGCGGTCACAGATACGCAGTATTTT.

V and J are TRBV7-3 and TRBJ1-1; D unresolved. The CDR3 loop spans 15 amino acids. Trimming left V 1 base short and J 1 base short, with 10 bases between. CDR1 is SGHTA and CDR2 is FQGTGA in the germline V gene. This CDR3 reads CASSLITVRNTEAFF. The CDR3 nucleotides are TGTGCCAGCAGCTTAATTACAGTCAGGAACACTGAAGCTTTCTTT. Combining the CDR3 with reference TRBV7-3 and TRBJ1-1 gives the whole variable domain GAGVSQTPSNKVTEKGKYVELRCDPISGHTALYWYRQSLGQGPEFLIYFQGTGAADDSGLPNDRFFAVRPEGSVSTLKIQRTERGDSAVYLCASSLITVRNTEAFFGQGTRLTVV.

The J gene is TRBJ2-7, the V gene TRBV4-2, with a possible D match to TRBD2 (6 bases). The CDR3 runs to 13 residues. The V gene's germline CDR1 is LGHNA and CDR2 YNFKEQ. Deletions cut 4 bases from V and 3 bases from J, with 10 bases between. CDR3 sequence: CASSRGDFYEQYF. The CDR3 nucleotides read TGTGCCAGCAGCCGAGGGGACTTCTACGAGCAGTACTTC.

V usage is TRBV19 and J usage is TRBJ1-1; the match to TRBD1 covers 7 bases. J gave up 4 bases and V 5 bases, and 7 bases lay outside the gene matches. There are 14 residues in the CDR3. From germline, CDR1 is LNHDA and CDR2 SQIVND (reference sequence). The DNA of the CDR3 is TGTGCCAGTAGTTCCTACAGGGGTGGCACTGAAGCTTTCTTT. Protein: CASSSYRGGTEAFF.

The chain's CDR3 is CASSQDRASGVEQFF. The DNA of the CDR3 is TGCGCCAGCAGCCAAGATCGGGCTAGCGGGGTTGAGCAGTTCTTC. The V and J genes are TRBV4-3 and TRBJ2-1; TRBD2 agrees at 9 bases. From germline, CDR1 is LGHNA and CDR2 YSLEER. V lost 0 bases, J lost 9 bases, and 6 bases stayed unmatched. This CDR3 contains 15 residues.

The V and J genes are TRBV15 and TRBJ2-5; D is perhaps TRBD2 (5 bases). The CDR3 totals 13 residues. Germline loops: CDR1 LNHNV, CDR2 YYDKDF (reference sequence). Trimming took off 6 bases at V and 1 base at J, with 9 bases between the two ends. CDR3 region: CATRKRFQETQYF. The CDR3 DNA is TGTGCCACCAGGAAGCGGTTCCAAGAGACCCAGTACTTC.

The CDR3 coding sequence is TGTGCCAGCAGCCGCGGAGGGGAGGGTGAGCAGTTCTTC. Translated, it gives CASSRGGEGEQFF. V usage is TRBV6-6 and J usage is TRBJ2-1; 7 bases line up with TRBD2. V shed 6 bases and J 9 bases; nucleotides not matched to a gene: 8. CDR1 and CDR2 from the germline V gene are MNHNY and SVGAGI (reference sequence). The CDR3 covers 13 residues.

The CDR3 DNA reads TGTGCCAGCTCACTACCTGGACTAGCGCTATACAATGAGCAGTTCTTC. Residues: CASSLPGLALYNEQFF. The rearrangement uses TRBV18 and TRBJ2-1; the match to TRBD2 covers 9 bases. Germline V gene data show CDR1 as KGHSH and CDR2 as LQKENI. J was trimmed by 4 bases and V by 4 bases; bases with no gene match: 8. The CDR3 is 16 amino acids. Together with reference TRBV18 and TRBJ2-1, the CDR3 gives the full variable domain: NAGVMQNPRHLVRRRGQEARLRCSPMKGHSHVYWYRQLPEEGLKFMVYLQKENIIDESGMPKERFSAEFPKEGPSILRIQQVVRGDSAAYFCASSLPGLALYNEQFFGPGTRLTVL.

The chain is built from TRBV6-2 or TRBV6-3 and TRBJ2-3, with 8 bases aligning to TRBD1. Germline V CDR1 and CDR2: MNHEY, SVGEGT. J lost 0 bases, V lost 5 bases, and 4 bases had no gene match. The CDR3 runs to 15 residues. The chain's CDR3 is CASSHWTGSTDTQYF. CDR3 in DNA: TGTGCCAGCAGTCATTGGACAGGGAGCACAGATACGCAGTATTTT.

The chain couples TRBV3-1 (or the pseudogene TRBV3-2) to TRBJ1-5, with D possibly TRBD1 on 6 matching bases. V was pared by 10 bases and J by 3 bases, with 16 bases between. Germline loops: CDR1 LGHDT, CDR2 YNNKEL (reference sequence). The CDR3 spans 14 residues. The CDR3 DNA reads as TGTGCCACTGACAGGTCGGCTACCAATCAGCCCCAGCATTTT. Translation: CATDRSATNQPQHF.

The chain has TRBV28 and TRBJ2-2; D is ambiguous. The V end was cut by 3 bases, the J end by 7 bases, with 21 bases between. CDR1 is MDHEN and CDR2 is SYDVKM in the germline V gene. The CDR3 is made up of 17 amino acids. Written as DNA, the CDR3 is TGTGCCAGCAGTTTCGTATTTGGTTTTGCGGTCGGCGGGGAGCTGTTTTTT. This translates into CASSFVFGFAVGGELFF. Full variable domain (remainder filled in from reference TRBV28 and TRBJ2-2): DVKVTQSSRYLVKRTGEKVFLECVQDMDHENMFWYRQDPGLGLRLIYFSYDVKMKEKGDIPEGYSVSREKKERFSLILESASTNQTSMYLCASSFVFGFAVGGELFFGEGSRLTVL.

The count of this clone is one. The J gene is TRBJ1-3, the V gene TRBV7-9; the match to TRBD1 covers 7 bases. Germline V CDR1 and CDR2: SEHNR, FQNEAQ (reference sequence). The CDR3 sequence is 16 residues long. J gave up 5 bases and V 2 bases, and 9 bases lay outside the gene matches. The CDR3 nucleotides are TGTGCCAGCAGCTTAAATACAGGGGCATTTAGAAACACCATATATTTT. This codes for CASSLNTGAFRNTIYF.

This chain uses TRBV19 with TRBJ1-2; D is possibly TRBD1 (5 bases). Trimming took 6 bases from V and 2 from J, leaving 13 bases between them. Germline V gives CDR1 LNHDA, CDR2 SQIVND (reference sequence). The CDR3 runs 14 residues. For the CDR3, the DNA is TGTGCCAGTAGCTCAAGGGGCACCAACTATGGCTACACCTTC. This sequence encodes CASSSRGTNYGYTF.

The chain is built from TRBV28 and TRBJ1-1, with 8 bases fitting TRBD1. In germline, CDR1 is MDHEN, CDR2 SYDVKM. The CDR3 runs 15 residues. V trimming: 6 bases; J trimming: 5 bases; junction bases outside the gene matches: 11. The CDR3 protein is CASRGGQGVFTEAFF. The CDR3 coding sequence is TGTGCCAGCAGGGGAGGACAGGGCGTTTTTACTGAAGCTTTCTTT.

The chain employs TRBV5-1 and TRBJ1-6; D gene unclear. CDR1 SGHRS and CDR2 YFSETQ come from the germline V gene. V gave up 2 bases and J gave up 5 bases, with 8 bases separating them. CDR3 length equals 14 residues. The CDR3 here is CASSLNSNNSPLHF. CDR3 coding DNA: TGCGCCAGCAGCTTAAACAGCAATAATTCACCCCTCCACTTT.

V usage is TRBV3-1 (or the pseudogene TRBV3-2) and J usage is TRBJ2-5; a weak D match, TRBD2 (5 bases). V shed 0 bases and J shed 3 bases, with 20 bases lying between them. CDR3 size: 18 residues. The germline gives CDR1 LGHDT, CDR2 YNNKEL (reference sequence). CDR3 loop: CASSQDIEAREREETQYF. In DNA, the CDR3 is TGTGCCAGCAGCCAAGATATTGAGGCAAGGGAGAGAGAAGAGACCCAGTACTTC.

The chain links TRBV7-8 to TRBJ2-7; weak D call: TRBD1 (6 bases). Germline V gives CDR1 SGHVS, CDR2 FQNEAQ. The germline V and J ends were trimmed by 5 bases and 2 bases, with 10 bases remaining between them. This CDR3 is 13 amino acids long. CDR3 bases: TGTGCCAGCAGCCCAGGACAGACCTACGAGCAGTACTTC. It is translated as CASSPGQTYEQYF.

The gene calls are TRBV30 and TRBJ2-2, with a tentative D call TRBD1 (6 bases). The CDR3 contains 13 residues. Trimming left V 4 bases short and J 5 bases short, with 11 bases between. Per germline, CDR1 GTSNPN and CDR2 SVGIG (reference sequence). The CDR3 coding sequence is TGTGCCTGGACGGGGACACCGACCGGGGAGCTGTTTTTT. Its translation: CAWTGTPTGELFF.

The V and J genes are TRBV5-4 and TRBJ2-5; weak D call: TRBD2 (7 bases). CDR1 is SGHNT, CDR2 YYREEE, per germline (reference sequence). This CDR3 has 15 amino acids. Trimming pared 4 bases from V and 1 base from J, leaving 14 bases between. As DNA, the CDR3 is TGTGCCAGCAGCCCCCTTGGGGGGGCCCAAGAGACCCAGTACTTC. It specifies CASSPLGGAQETQYF.